A selection of T cell receptor beta chains follows, all from one sample in a study of blood T cells in healthy people across ages. TCRdb ran MiXCR on the 5' RACE reads and lists one entry per CDR3 protein. This table has about 730,000 distinct CDR3 sequences, roughly 45% appearing once. Material for sequencing was blood. Receptor source: a woman aged 55-70 years in good health. CDR3s include the opening cysteine and the closing phenylalanine or tryptophan. The order of the fields is D gene, CDR3 length, V gene, J gene, clone size, CDR3 protein, CDR3 DNA. A D gene is named only where the DNA matches it firmly. The listing skips clone size in some rows; elsewhere it reads once, few, many or a size class.

D gene: NA; CDR3 length: 11; V gene: TRBV20-1; J gene: TRBJ2-7; clone size: NA; CDR3 protein: CSASSGGGQYF; CDR3 DNA: TGCAGTGCTAGTTCAGGGGGGGGGCAGTACTTC
D gene: TRBD1; CDR3 length: 13; V gene: TRBV7-2; J gene: TRBJ1-5; clone size: NA; CDR3 protein: CASRPSTGQPQHF; CDR3 DNA: TGTGCCAGCAGACCGTCGACAGGGCAGCCCCAGCATTTT
D gene: NA; CDR3 length: 15; V gene: TRBV10-3; J gene: TRBJ2-6; clone size: NA; CDR3 protein: CAISPGDSGANVLTF; CDR3 DNA: TGTGCCATCAGCCCCGGCGACTCTGGGGCCAACGTCCTGACTTTC
D gene: TRBD1; CDR3 length: 16; V gene: TRBV18; J gene: TRBJ1-5; clone size: NA; CDR3 protein: CASSPPRQGMDQPQHF; CDR3 DNA: TGTGCCAGCTCACCACCCCGACAGGGAATGGATCAGCCCCAGCATTTT
D gene: TRBD1; CDR3 length: 14; V gene: TRBV10-3; J gene: TRBJ2-1; clone size: NA; CDR3 protein: CAISESGRGPEQFF; CDR3 DNA: TGTGCCATCAGTGAGTCGGGCAGGGGGCCTGAGCAGTTCTTC
D gene: NA; CDR3 length: 13; V gene: TRBV29-1; J gene: TRBJ1-4; clone size: NA; CDR3 protein: CSAERGEGEKLFF; CDR3 DNA: TGCAGCGCTGAACGGGGAGAAGGTGAAAAACTGTTTTTT
D gene: TRBD1; CDR3 length: 17; V gene: TRBV7-8; J gene: TRBJ2-3; clone size: few; CDR3 protein: CASSLAELIQGADTQYF; CDR3 DNA: TGTGCCAGCAGCTTAGCGGAGTTAATACAGGGGGCAGATACGCAGTATTTT
D gene: NA; CDR3 length: 14; V gene: TRBV12-3/TRBV12-4; J gene: TRBJ1-1; clone size: NA; CDR3 protein: CASSSVGGATEAFF; CDR3 DNA: TGTGCCAGCAGTTCCGTTGGTGGGGCCACTGAAGCTTTCTTT
D gene: TRBD2; CDR3 length: 17; V gene: TRBV9; J gene: TRBJ2-1; clone size: few; CDR3 protein: CASSEGLAGVPYNEQFF; CDR3 DNA: TGTGCCAGCAGCGAGGGACTAGCGGGAGTACCCTACAATGAGCAGTTCTTC
D gene: TRBD1; CDR3 length: 15; V gene: TRBV29-1; J gene: TRBJ1-4; clone size: few; CDR3 protein: CSAGETGAHNEKLFF; CDR3 DNA: TGCAGCGCCGGGGAGACAGGGGCCCACAATGAAAAACTGTTTTTT
D gene: NA; CDR3 length: 14; V gene: TRBV5-1; J gene: TRBJ1-4; clone size: NA; CDR3 protein: CASSLDRDVAKLFF; CDR3 DNA: TGCGCCAGCAGCTTGGACAGGGATGTCGCAAAACTGTTTTTT
D gene: NA; CDR3 length: 13; V gene: TRBV6-5; J gene: TRBJ2-7; clone size: NA; CDR3 protein: CASSYSRYNEQYF; CDR3 DNA: TGTGCCAGCAGTTACTCGAGATATAACGAGCAGTACTTC
D gene: TRBD2; CDR3 length: 14; V gene: TRBV7-2; J gene: TRBJ2-5; clone size: NA; CDR3 protein: CASRWTSGSETQYF; CDR3 DNA: TGTGCCAGCAGATGGACTAGCGGGAGTGAGACCCAGTACTTC
D gene: TRBD1; CDR3 length: 15; V gene: TRBV7-3; J gene: TRBJ2-3; clone size: few; CDR3 protein: CASSSRDRGLDTQYF; CDR3 DNA: TGTGCCAGCAGCAGCCGGGACAGGGGGCTGGATACGCAGTATTTT
D gene: TRBD1; CDR3 length: 14; V gene: TRBV6-6; J gene: TRBJ1-2; clone size: few; CDR3 protein: CASSQPGQNYGYTF; CDR3 DNA: TGTGCCAGCAGTCAACCGGGACAGAACTATGGCTACACCTTC
D gene: TRBD1; CDR3 length: 14; V gene: TRBV29-1; J gene: TRBJ2-5; clone size: many; CDR3 protein: CSVERPNRGETQYF; CDR3 DNA: TGCAGCGTTGAAAGACCAAACAGGGGAGAGACCCAGTACTTC
D gene: NA; CDR3 length: 12; V gene: TRBV29-1; J gene: TRBJ2-5; clone size: many; CDR3 protein: CSGRQVQETQYF; CDR3 DNA: TGCAGCGGCCGGCAAGTCCAAGAGACCCAGTACTTC
D gene: TRBD2; CDR3 length: 12; V gene: TRBV29-1; J gene: TRBJ2-1; clone size: NA; CDR3 protein: CSEKRGHNEQFF; CDR3 DNA: TGCAGCGAAAAGCGGGGGCACAATGAGCAGTTCTTC
D gene: NA; CDR3 length: 15; V gene: TRBV10-3; J gene: TRBJ1-1; clone size: few; CDR3 protein: CAISAVTGEGTEAFF; CDR3 DNA: TGTGCCATCAGTGCCGTCACGGGGGAGGGCACTGAAGCTTTCTTT
D gene: TRBD1; CDR3 length: 18; V gene: TRBV11-2; J gene: TRBJ2-3; clone size: NA; CDR3 protein: CASSLYGTGRMGADTQYF; CDR3 DNA: TGTGCCAGCAGCTTGTATGGGACAGGGAGGATGGGGGCAGATACGCAGTATTTT
D gene: NA; CDR3 length: 14; V gene: TRBV5-1; J gene: TRBJ2-7; clone size: few; CDR3 protein: CASSLGDGGNEQYF; CDR3 DNA: TGCGCCAGCAGCTTGGGGGACGGTGGGAACGAGCAGTACTTC
D gene: NA; CDR3 length: 15; V gene: TRBV20-1; J gene: TRBJ2-3; clone size: many; CDR3 protein: CSARGRLVGEDTQYF; CDR3 DNA: TGCAGTGCTAGAGGCCGACTAGTGGGGGAAGATACGCAGTATTTT
D gene: NA; CDR3 length: 15; V gene: TRBV12-3/TRBV12-4; J gene: TRBJ2-1; clone size: once; CDR3 protein: CASTRDWGRNNEQFF; CDR3 DNA: TGTGCCAGCACCAGGGACTGGGGGAGGAACAATGAGCAGTTCTTC
D gene: NA; CDR3 length: 13; V gene: TRBV2; J gene: TRBJ2-3; clone size: NA; CDR3 protein: CARTRTNQDTQYF; CDR3 DNA: TGTGCCAGAACCAGGACTAACCAAGATACGCAGTATTTT
D gene: NA; CDR3 length: 11; V gene: TRBV6-1; J gene: TRBJ2-5; clone size: NA; CDR3 protein: CASSGLEPQYF; CDR3 DNA: TGTGCCAGCAGTGGACTAGAGCCCCAGTACTTC
D gene: TRBD2; CDR3 length: 18; V gene: TRBV20-1; J gene: TRBJ2-1; clone size: NA; CDR3 protein: CSARPLAGSLDSYNEQFF; CDR3 DNA: TGCAGTGCTAGACCTCTAGCGGGGAGTCTGGACTCCTACAATGAGCAGTTCTTC
D gene: TRBD1; CDR3 length: 16; V gene: TRBV7-2; J gene: TRBJ2-5; clone size: NA; CDR3 protein: CASSSGGTGGFETQYF; CDR3 DNA: TGTGCCAGCAGCTCAGGGGGGACAGGGGGCTTTGAGACCCAGTACTTC
D gene: TRBD1; CDR3 length: 16; V gene: TRBV11-2; J gene: TRBJ1-4; clone size: few; CDR3 protein: CASSLGRTGTNEKLFF; CDR3 DNA: TGTGCCAGCAGCTTGGGGAGGACAGGGACAAATGAAAAACTGTTTTTT
D gene: TRBD1; CDR3 length: 17; V gene: TRBV3-1; J gene: TRBJ2-7; clone size: NA; CDR3 protein: CASSPRLGQGFSYEQYF; CDR3 DNA: TGTGCCAGCAGCCCTAGGTTGGGACAGGGGTTCTCCTACGAGCAGTACTTC
D gene: NA; CDR3 length: 14; V gene: TRBV5-1; J gene: TRBJ2-5; clone size: NA; CDR3 protein: CVSSLPTGALTQYF; CDR3 DNA: TGCGTCAGCAGCTTACCCACGGGTGCCCTGACCCAGTACTTC
D gene: TRBD2; CDR3 length: 14; V gene: TRBV12-5; J gene: TRBJ2-1; clone size: NA; CDR3 protein: CASGPPRGGNEQFF; CDR3 DNA: TGTGCTAGTGGTCCCCCCCGGGGGGGGAATGAGCAGTTCTTC
D gene: NA; CDR3 length: 14; V gene: TRBV11-2; J gene: TRBJ2-7; clone size: NA; CDR3 protein: CASSEKSQGREQYF; CDR3 DNA: TGTGCCAGCAGCGAAAAATCCCAGGGGAGGGAGCAGTACTTC
D gene: TRBD2; CDR3 length: 14; V gene: TRBV7-9; J gene: TRBJ2-7; clone size: few; CDR3 protein: CASGLAGVRYEQYF; CDR3 DNA: TGTGCCAGCGGACTAGCGGGAGTGAGGTACGAGCAGTACTTC
D gene: TRBD2; CDR3 length: 15; V gene: TRBV3-1; J gene: TRBJ2-5; clone size: few; CDR3 protein: CASLLGSGAYNEQYF; CDR3 DNA: TGTGCCAGCCTTCTCGGTAGCGGGGCTTACAATGAGCAGTACTTC
D gene: TRBD2; CDR3 length: 16; V gene: TRBV7-3; J gene: TRBJ2-5; clone size: few; CDR3 protein: CASSPTTSGAGETQYF; CDR3 DNA: TGTGCCAGCAGCCCCACGACTAGCGGGGCTGGGGAGACCCAGTACTTC
D gene: TRBD2; CDR3 length: 15; V gene: TRBV27; J gene: TRBJ2-3; clone size: NA; CDR3 protein: CASSRGLAGGPRKYF; CDR3 DNA: TGTGCCAGCAGCCGAGGGCTAGCGGGGGGGCCTCGCAAGTATTTT
D gene: NA; CDR3 length: 12; V gene: TRBV25-1; J gene: TRBJ1-2; clone size: few; CDR3 protein: CASSITNYGYTF; CDR3 DNA: TGTGCCAGCAGTATTACTAACTATGGCTACACCTTC
D gene: TRBD1; CDR3 length: 13; V gene: TRBV7-6; J gene: TRBJ2-1; clone size: few; CDR3 protein: CASSEDRGGEQFF; CDR3 DNA: TGTGCCAGCAGCGAGGACAGGGGCGGTGAGCAGTTCTTC
D gene: NA; CDR3 length: 13; V gene: TRBV30; J gene: TRBJ2-5; clone size: NA; CDR3 protein: CAWSVGLGETQYF; CDR3 DNA: TGTGCCTGGAGTGTAGGCCTCGGGGAGACCCAGTACTTC
D gene: NA; CDR3 length: 13; V gene: TRBV7-3; J gene: TRBJ2-7; clone size: many; CDR3 protein: CASSPGVGYEQYF; CDR3 DNA: TGTGCCAGCAGTCCGGGGGTGGGATACGAGCAGTACTTC
D gene: NA; CDR3 length: 13; V gene: TRBV7-9; J gene: TRBJ2-7; clone size: NA; CDR3 protein: CASSLDPSSEQYF; CDR3 DNA: TGTGCCAGCAGCTTAGACCCCAGTAGCGAGCAGTACTTC
D gene: NA; CDR3 length: 14; V gene: TRBV28; J gene: TRBJ2-4; clone size: NA; CDR3 protein: CASSLLDKKREQYF; CDR3 DNA: TGTGCCAGCAGTTTATTGGACAAAAAAAGGGAGCAGTACTTC
D gene: TRBD2; CDR3 length: 16; V gene: TRBV6-5; J gene: TRBJ2-3; clone size: few; CDR3 protein: CASRRRPSGSRDTQYF; CDR3 DNA: TGTGCCAGCAGACGCCGGCCTAGCGGGAGTAGAGATACGCAGTATTTT
D gene: NA; CDR3 length: 14; V gene: TRBV5-1; J gene: TRBJ2-5; clone size: NA; CDR3 protein: CASSLEIQFNEQYF; CDR3 DNA: TGCGCCAGCAGCTTGGAGATACAGTTCAATGAGCAGTACTTC
D gene: NA; CDR3 length: 16; V gene: TRBV7-9; J gene: TRBJ2-2; clone size: NA; CDR3 protein: CASENGVKRDTGELFF; CDR3 DNA: TGTGCCAGCGAAAACGGGGTTAAACGGGACACCGGGGAGCTGTTTTTT
D gene: NA; CDR3 length: 15; V gene: TRBV5-1; J gene: TRBJ1-2; clone size: NA; CDR3 protein: CASSHVTGSVDGYTF; CDR3 DNA: TGCGCCAGCAGCCACGTAACAGGGAGCGTCGATGGCTACACATTC
D gene: NA; CDR3 length: 12; V gene: TRBV29-1; J gene: TRBJ2-3; clone size: few; CDR3 protein: CSVAAGTDTQYF; CDR3 DNA: TGCAGCGTTGCCGCGGGCACAGATACGCAGTATTTT
D gene: TRBD1; CDR3 length: 18; V gene: TRBV10-3; J gene: TRBJ2-1; clone size: NA; CDR3 protein: CAIRAGTGVPGGNNEQFF; CDR3 DNA: TGTGCCATCAGAGCCGGGACAGGGGTTCCGGGTGGGAACAATGAGCAGTTCTTC
D gene: TRBD2; CDR3 length: 16; V gene: TRBV6-5; J gene: TRBJ2-1; clone size: NA; CDR3 protein: CASSYSEAGGYNEQFF; CDR3 DNA: TGTGCCAGCAGTTACTCCGAAGCGGGGGGGTACAATGAGCAGTTCTTC
D gene: TRBD2; CDR3 length: 15; V gene: TRBV4-2; J gene: TRBJ2-1; clone size: few; CDR3 protein: CASSGGGLAGEMQFF; CDR3 DNA: TGTGCCAGCAGCGGAGGGGGGCTAGCGGGGGAGATGCAGTTCTTC